This T cell receptor (beta chain) emerged from a study of molecular identifiers for immune sequencing clone quantification listed by TCRdb under 2018. In the study overall: For a replicate experiment, RNA from around 18,000 or 91,000 naive CD8 T cells was divided into five aliquots, and four of the five aliquots were sequenced. The study was a methods study using CD8 T cells to benchmark molecular-identifier clustering-based TCR repertoire sequencing (MIDCIRS) and TCR RNA copy counting.

General study outcomes and caveats: Highly expanded clone sizes could be underestimated because identical TCR molecules may share a barcode. Spiked-in Jurkat TCR RNA equal to a single cell's worth was reported to be detectable even within one million naive CD8 T cells. In CMV-specific effector cells, clones with more than 20 RNA copies contained over 97% of molecules, whereas in naive cells such clones contained under 1% of molecules. When barcode sub-clustering was omitted, TCR diversity was inflated by chimeric consensus sequences, with chimeras reaching as high as 47%. Modeling gave approximately 3 recovered TCR RNA copies per cell versus 7.5 to 10 by digital PCR, implying about 30% capture efficiency. Naive libraries contained spiked-in Jurkat TCR RNA (10 copies' worth), which is not part of the donor repertoire.

CDR1 MNHEY and CDR2 SVGEGT are derived from the germline V gene. Measured from the cysteine to the phenylalanine, the CDR3 is 15 residues long. Solely the CDR3 DNA is kept, with 45 bases framed from the first base. The trim is 0 bases for V and 4 bases for J, with a gap of 12 bases between the germline ends. With respect to this clonotype: The target of this receptor is not known. A much larger clone differs from this one at a single base, so this may be a read error.

Libraries of naive CD8 T cells were built from anywhere between about 18,000 and 1,000,000 sorted cells, with 10%, 30% or 50% of the purified RNA used. Naive CD8 T cells were FACS-sorted as CD8+CD4-CCR7+CD45RA+ on a BD FACSAria II into RLT Plus buffer. To test detection sensitivity, Jurkat RNA equal to under 13 TCR copies was added to samples of roughly 19,000-1,100,000 naive CD8 T cells. CD8 T cells were enriched with RosetteSep CD8+ T Cell Enrichment Cocktail and Ficoll-Paque, followed by ACK red cell lysis. Library generation was performed with PCR. The sequencing machine was a NextSeq 500. Bulk TCR libraries were prepared as previously described, using TCR primers listed in Table S5. The Qiagen AllPrep DNA/RNA kit was used to purify total RNA. Reads from multiple sequencing runs of the same library were pooled before analysis. In the paper's pipeline: Only reads with exact TCR constant sequence were kept, trimmed to 150 nt, and grouped by their 12-nt molecular barcodes. Reads in each barcode group were sub-clustered using a 15% Levenshtein threshold, and a quality-weighted consensus sequence was built for each RNA molecule. Non-functional sequences were filtered out, along with any lower-count sequence sitting one edit away from another sequence. Based on fitting two negative binomial distributions, any barcode sub-cluster with under 20% of the maximum read count was discarded. Clones were called with MiXCR by TCRdb after fastp trimmed the public reads at Q25, and only in-frame beta chains were retained. CDR3 protein duplicates are merged, each entry listing the most common genes and DNA. Here the V and J calls rest on TCRdb's processing, not on the authors' analysis. This sample gives 400,000 to 600,000 distinct CDR3 sequences in total; about 26% of them show up just once. The ten largest clones represent 0.7% to 0.9% of the sample.

The source material was naive CD8+ T cells from blood, with Jurkat cell RNA spiked in. Taken with the paper, the label for cell subset or site translates to: FACS-sorted CD8+CD4-CCR7+CD45RA+ naive T cells. The chain joins TRBV6-2 or TRBV6-3 to TRBJ1-1; TRBD1 is a possible D gene, resting on 6 matching bases. The sequence was obtained from a human donor in good health. Some libraries in this study had Jurkat cell RNA spiked in. The CDR3 is CASSYSTGHITEAFF. The DNA is as follows: TGTGCCAGCAGTTACTCGACGGGACATATCACTGAAGCTTTCTTT.